This is a list of T cell receptor beta chains from one sample in a study of T cell responses to AZD1222 COVID-19 vaccine. Clones were sequenced by immunoSEQ multiplex PCR, and TCRdb holds only the in-frame ones, with some missing. The data show some 130,000 clones, roughly 89% seen once. The sequenced sample was peripheral blood, obtained on day 0 of AZD1222 vaccination. Receptors originate from an adult in good health. Both conserved end residues are part of each CDR3. D genes are given only for firm matches. Clone sizes are given selectively: once, few, many, or a class where the clone is expanded.

clone size	V gene	D gene	J gene	CDR3 DNA	CDR3 protein
-	TRBV28	-	TRBJ1-1	TGTGCCAGCAGCCGGACAACAGGGTGGAAGACTGAAGCTTTCTTT	CASSRTTGWKTEAFF
-	TRBV6-2/TRBV6-3	-	TRBJ1-5	TGTGCCAGCAGTTACGTTCAGGGACGTCAGCCCCAGCATTTT	CASSYVQGRQPQHF
-	TRBV6-1	-	TRBJ2-2	TGTGCCAGCAGTGAAGCTAGCGGGAACACCGGGGAGCTGTTTTTT	CASSEASGNTGELFF
-	TRBV5-1	-	TRBJ2-3	TGCGCCAGCAGCTCCCCTGCCGGGGCAGATACGCAGTATTTT	CASSSPAGADTQYF
-	TRBV24-1	-	TRBJ1-2	TGTGCCACCAGTGACGGCCAGGAGGGCTACACCTTC	CATSDGQEGYTF
-	TRBV7-2	-	TRBJ2-7	TGTGCCAGCAGCTCCCCAAGACTATCCTACGAGCAGTACTTC	CASSSPRLSYEQYF
-	TRBV5-4	TRBD1	TRBJ2-7	TGTGCCAGCAGCTCAGGGACAGGGGCTAACGAGCAGTACTTC	CASSSGTGANEQYF
-	TRBV7-8	-	TRBJ1-2	TGTGCCAGCAGCTTAGGGCAGGAAGGAGGCTATGGCTACACCTTC	CASSLGQEGGYGYTF
-	TRBV19	-	TRBJ1-2	TGTGCCAGTAGCCTCACCGGGGTCGGACACGGGGTTCTGGGCTACACCTTC	CASSLTGVGHGVLGYTF
few	TRBV28	TRBD1	TRBJ1-5	TGTGCCAGCAGAACAGGGGGCATGCGTGTCGATCAGCCCCAGCATTTT	CASRTGGMRVDQPQHF
few	TRBV5-1	TRBD1	TRBJ1-1	TGCGCCAGCAGGGGACAGGTGAACACTGAAGCTTTCTTT	CASRGQVNTEAFF
-	TRBV3-1/TRBV3-2	-	TRBJ1-5	TGTGCCAGCAGCCAAGATCGCGGGGAACCCCAGCATTTT	CASSQDRGEPQHF
once	TRBV6-5	-	TRBJ1-6	TGTGCCAGCACCGCTCCAGGTTTGGATTCACCCCTCCACTTT	CASTAPGLDSPLHF
-	TRBV6-4	-	TRBJ2-3	TGTGCCAGCAGTGACGGTGAAGGGGGCACAGATACGCAGTATTTT	CASSDGEGGTDTQYF
-	TRBV29-1	-	TRBJ1-2	TGCAGCGTTACACAGGGATTCTATGGCTACACCTTC	CSVTQGFYGYTF
-	TRBV4-1	TRBD2	TRBJ2-7	TGCGCCAGCAGCCTAGCGGGGTATTACGAGCAGTACTTC	CASSLAGYYEQYF
-	TRBV11-3	-	TRBJ2-2	TGTGCCAGCAGCTTAGGAGACACAAAGACTACCGGGGAGCTGTTTTTT	CASSLGDTKTTGELFF
-	TRBV6-1	-	TRBJ2-1	TGTGCCAGCAGTGCATCCGGGACAAGCTCCTACAATGAGCAGTTCTTC	CASSASGTSSYNEQFF
-	TRBV2	-	TRBJ1-2	TGTGCCAGCAGTGAAGGATGGTGGGGCCTATTCTATGGCTACACCTTC	CASSEGWWGLFYGYTF
few	TRBV19	-	TRBJ2-7	TGTGCCAGTAGTATGCTCACAGGTTCCTACGAGCAGTACTTC	CASSMLTGSYEQYF
-	TRBV6-5	TRBD2	TRBJ2-7	TGTGCCAGCAGCCTATCTAGCGGGACTGCCTACGAGCAGTACTTC	CASSLSSGTAYEQYF
-	TRBV4-1	TRBD1	TRBJ1-2	TGCGCCAGCAGCCAAGATACAGGGGCATATGGCTACACCTTC	CASSQDTGAYGYTF
few	TRBV27	-	TRBJ2-3	TGTGCCAGCAGTCCCCAAGGGACGGGCCGGGGAGATACGCAGTATTTT	CASSPQGTGRGDTQYF
-	TRBV3-1/TRBV3-2	-	TRBJ2-3	TGTGCCAGCAGCCAAGAAGGGGTTCATACGCAGTATTTT	CASSQEGVHTQYF
-	TRBV2	-	TRBJ2-3	TGTGCCAGCAGTATGCGACAGGCTAGCACAGATACGCAGTATTTT	CASSMRQASTDTQYF
-	TRBV5-6	-	TRBJ2-3	TGTGCCAGCAGTCAATATCGGGGACTTAAGGCAGATACGCAGTATTTT	CASSQYRGLKADTQYF
-	TRBV28	TRBD1	TRBJ2-2	TGTGCCAGCAGTCAAACAGGGGGCTACACCGGGGAGCTGTTTTTT	CASSQTGGYTGELFF